A selection of T cell receptor beta chains follows, all from one sample in a study of CD8+ T cells in alopecia areata. The method was immunoSEQ multiplex PCR; TCRdb's version includes in-frame clones alone and lacks a portion of them. The table lists over 90,000 clones, approximately 90% of them singletons. Sequences were derived from CD8+ T cells sorted from blood, sampled between weeks 30 and 35, from a patient treated with tofacitinib. The receptors stem from a human donor with alopecia areata. CDR3s include the opening cysteine and the closing phenylalanine or tryptophan. Each record gives: V gene, clone size, D gene, J gene, CDR3 protein, CDR3 DNA. A D gene is named only where the DNA matches it firmly. Not every row has a clone size; where given, it reads once, few, many or a size class.

>TRBV27|-|-|TRBJ2-7
CASSLSLGGGAREQYF
TGTGCCAGCAGTTTATCCCTAGGGGGGGGAGCGCGGGAGCAGTACTTC
>TRBV25-1|-|-|TRBJ2-7
CASSEGFAYEQYF
TGTGCCAGCAGTGAGGGCTTCGCCTACGAGCAGTACTTC
>TRBV5-4|-|TRBD1|TRBJ2-5
CASSSTGARETQYF
TGTGCCAGCAGCTCTACAGGGGCCCGAGAGACCCAGTACTTC
>TRBV29-1|few|TRBD1|TRBJ2-3
CSVDPGGNTDTQYF
TGCAGCGTTGACCCAGGGGGAAACACAGATACGCAGTATTTT
>TRBV19|-|-|TRBJ2-6
CASSIDGGSGANVLTF
TGTGCCAGTAGTATAGATGGGGGCTCTGGGGCCAACGTCCTGACTTTC
>TRBV2|-|TRBD2|TRBJ2-3
CASSVLAESTDTQYF
TGTGCCAGCAGTGTTCTAGCGGAGAGCACAGATACGCAGTATTTT
>TRBV27|-|TRBD2|TRBJ2-1
CASSLRLAGGYEQFF
TGTGCCAGCAGTTTAAGACTAGCGGGGGGATATGAGCAGTTCTTC
>TRBV2|once|-|TRBJ2-7
CASSSASSYEQYF
TGTGCCAGCAGTTCGGCCAGCTCCTACGAGCAGTACTTC
>TRBV6-1|-|-|TRBJ1-5
CASSVQRGGGDQPQHF
TGTGCCAGCAGTGTTCAAAGGGGGGGAGGAGATCAGCCCCAGCATTTT
>TRBV29-1|-|-|TRBJ2-4
CIVEDLPGEAQLAKNIQYF
TGCATCGTTGAAGATCTTCCGGGGGAGGCCCAACTAGCCAAAAACATTCAGTACTTC
>TRBV5-1|-|-|TRBJ1-1
CASSLGTLFIENTEAFF
TGCGCCAGCAGCTTGGGCACCTTGTTCATCGAGAACACTGAAGCTTTCTTT
>TRBV10-3|-|TRBD2|TRBJ2-7
CAISEASGSNSYEQYF
TGTGCCATCAGTGAGGCTAGCGGGAGTAACTCCTACGAGCAGTACTTC
>TRBV19|once|-|TRBJ1-1
CALRTGGTEAFF
TGTGCTCTTAGAACGGGGGGCACTGAAGCTTTCTTT
>TRBV9|-|-|TRBJ1-3
CASSVAGSSGNTIYF
TGTGCCAGCAGCGTAGCGGGTTCCTCTGGAAACACCATATATTTT
>TRBV13|once|-|TRBJ2-7
CASSLGEYEQYF
TGTGCCAGCAGCTTAGGAGAGTACGAGCAGTACTTC
>TRBV19|-|-|TRBJ1-1
CASSDRSGTEAFF
TGTGCCAGTAGCGACAGGAGTGGCACTGAAGCTTTCTTT
>TRBV5-6|-|-|TRBJ1-2
CASLSNNDPVTYGYTF
TGTGCCAGCCTGTCAAATAATGACCCGGTGACGTATGGCTACACCTTC
>TRBV2|-|-|TRBJ2-3
CASYGGGTDTQYF
TGTGCCAGCTACGGCGGGGGCACAGATACGCAGTATTTT
>TRBV5-6|-|-|TRBJ1-4
CASSLGGNEKLFF
TGTGCCAGCAGCCTTGGGGGAAATGAAAAACTGTTTTTT
>TRBV29-1|-|TRBD2|TRBJ2-3
CSGRTSGADTQYF
TGCAGCGGACGGACTAGCGGGGCAGATACGCAGTATTTT
>TRBV19|-|-|TRBJ1-1
CASSISSWSEAFF
TGTGCCAGTAGTATTTCGAGTTGGTCCGAAGCTTTCTTT
>TRBV27|-|TRBD2|TRBJ2-7
CASSKTGTSGYEQYF
TGTGCCAGCAGTAAGACCGGGACTAGCGGTTACGAGCAGTACTTC
>TRBV2|-|TRBD1|TRBJ2-7
CASSAGTGDYEQYF
TGTGCCAGCAGCGCCGGGACAGGGGACTACGAGCAGTACTTC
>TRBV6-5|-|-|TRBJ2-2
CASSGYTGELFF
TGTGCCAGCAGCGGGTACACCGGGGAGCTGTTTTTT
>TRBV29-1|-|-|TRBJ2-1
CSVEVTGDEQFF
TGCAGCGTTGAAGTAACGGGCGATGAGCAGTTCTTC
>TRBV27|once|TRBD2|TRBJ2-7
CASSPSTSGGGNEQYF
TGTGCCAGCAGTCCGTCGACTAGCGGGGGGGGCAACGAGCAGTACTTC
>TRBV19|few|TRBD2|TRBJ2-5
CASSMSGGETQYF
TGTGCCAGTAGTATGTCGGGAGGAGAGACCCAGTACTTC
>TRBV5-1|-|TRBD1|TRBJ2-7
CASSLGQGFHEQYF
TGCGCCAGCAGCTTGGGACAGGGGTTCCACGAGCAGTACTTC
>TRBV6-6|-|-|TRBJ2-3
CASSYVSKGADTQYF
TGTGCCAGCAGTTACGTGTCGAAAGGGGCAGATACGCAGTATTTT